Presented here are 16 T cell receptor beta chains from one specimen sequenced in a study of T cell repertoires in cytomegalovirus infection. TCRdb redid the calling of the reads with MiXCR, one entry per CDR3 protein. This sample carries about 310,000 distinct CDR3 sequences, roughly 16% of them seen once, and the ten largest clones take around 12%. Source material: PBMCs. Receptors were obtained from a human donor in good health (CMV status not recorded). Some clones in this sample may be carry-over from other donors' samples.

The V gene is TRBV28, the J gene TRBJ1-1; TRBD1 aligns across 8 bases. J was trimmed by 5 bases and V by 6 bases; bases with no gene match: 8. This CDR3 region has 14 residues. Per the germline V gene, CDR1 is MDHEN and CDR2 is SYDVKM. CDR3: CASSSPGQETEAFF. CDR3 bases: TGTGCCAGCAGCTCCCCGGGACAGGAGACTGAAGCTTTCTTT.

CDR3 in amino acids: CASSQEPGLQSWAEAFF. The CDR3 DNA reads as TGCGCCAGCAGCCAAGAGCCCGGGCTACAGTCATGGGCTGAAGCTTTCTTT. The rearrangement joins TRBV4-1 to TRBJ1-1, with D unresolved. The CDR3 has 17 residues. Trimming cost V 0 bases and J 6 bases, with 20 bases left between them. CDR1 and CDR2 from the germline V gene are MGHRA and YSYEKL.

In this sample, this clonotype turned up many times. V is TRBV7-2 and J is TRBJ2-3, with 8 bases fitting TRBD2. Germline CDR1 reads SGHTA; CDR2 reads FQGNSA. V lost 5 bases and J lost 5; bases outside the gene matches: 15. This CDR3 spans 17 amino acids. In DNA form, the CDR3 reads TGTGCCAGCAGCCCCCGTGCAGCGGGGGTATTGGGAGATACGCAGTATTTT. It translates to CASSPRAAGVLGDTQYF.

CDR3 nucleotides: TGTGCCAGCAGTCCCGAATGGACAAACCCATTCACAGATACGCAGTATTTT. It translates to CASSPEWTNPFTDTQYF. V is TRBV28 and J is TRBJ2-3; perhaps TRBD1 as D (5 bases). The CDR3 loop spans 17 amino acids. Trimming pared 5 bases from V and 2 bases from J, leaving 20 bases between. CDR1 and CDR2 from the germline V gene are MDHEN and SYDVKM.

The CDR3 is CASSSEAFNEQFF. CDR3 DNA: TGCGCCAGCAGCTCGGAGGCCTTCAATGAGCAGTTCTTC. The chain couples TRBV5-1 to TRBJ2-1, with TRBD2 as a possible D gene (5 bases). The CDR3 consists of 13 residues. Deletions cut 3 bases from V and 6 bases from J, with 10 bases between. CDR1 and CDR2 (germline): SGHRS, YFSETQ.

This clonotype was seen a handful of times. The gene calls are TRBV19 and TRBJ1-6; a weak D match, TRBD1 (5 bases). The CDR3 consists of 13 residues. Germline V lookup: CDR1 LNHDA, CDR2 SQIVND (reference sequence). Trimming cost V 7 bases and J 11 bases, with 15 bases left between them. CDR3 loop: CASTGTSLTPLHF. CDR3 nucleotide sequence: TGTGCCAGTACCGGGACCAGCCTTACACCCCTCCACTTT.

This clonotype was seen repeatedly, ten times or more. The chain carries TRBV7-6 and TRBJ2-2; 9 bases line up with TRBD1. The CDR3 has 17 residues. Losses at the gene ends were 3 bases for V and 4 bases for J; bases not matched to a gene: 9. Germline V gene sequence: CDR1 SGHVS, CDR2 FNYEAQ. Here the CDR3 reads CASSFPDRGGGTGELFF. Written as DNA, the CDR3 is TGTGCCAGCAGCTTCCCGGACAGGGGAGGTGGCACCGGGGAGCTGTTTTTT.

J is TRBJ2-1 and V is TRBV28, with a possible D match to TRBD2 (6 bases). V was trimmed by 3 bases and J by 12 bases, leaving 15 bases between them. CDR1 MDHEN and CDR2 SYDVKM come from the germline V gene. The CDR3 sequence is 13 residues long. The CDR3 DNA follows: TGTGCCAGCAGTTTGAGTGGGTTCGGGAGGCAGTTCTTC. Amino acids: CASSLSGFGRQFF.

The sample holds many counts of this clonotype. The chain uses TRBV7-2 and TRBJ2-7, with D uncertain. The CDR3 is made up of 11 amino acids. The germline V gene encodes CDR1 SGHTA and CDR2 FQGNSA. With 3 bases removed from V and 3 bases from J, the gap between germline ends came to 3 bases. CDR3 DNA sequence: TGTGCCAGCAGCTTCGACTACGAGCAGTACTTC. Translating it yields CASSFDYEQYF. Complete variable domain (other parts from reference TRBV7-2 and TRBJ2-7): GAGVSQSPSNKVTEKGKDVELRCDPISGHTALYWYRQSLGQGLEFLIYFQGNSAPDKSGLPSDRFSAERTGGSVSTLTIQRTQQEDSAVYLCASSFDYEQYFGPGTRLTVT.

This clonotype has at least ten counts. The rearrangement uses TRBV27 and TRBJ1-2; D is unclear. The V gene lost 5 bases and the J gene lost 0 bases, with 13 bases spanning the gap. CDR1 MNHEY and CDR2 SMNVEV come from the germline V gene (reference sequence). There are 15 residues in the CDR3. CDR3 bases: TGTGCCAGCAGTATGGACGGAGCAACTAACTATGGCTACACCTTC. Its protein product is CASSMDGATNYGYTF.

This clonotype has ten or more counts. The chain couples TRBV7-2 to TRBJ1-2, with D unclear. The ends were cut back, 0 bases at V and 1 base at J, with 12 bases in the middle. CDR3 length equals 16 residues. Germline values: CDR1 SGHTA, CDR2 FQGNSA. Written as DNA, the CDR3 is TGTGCCAGCAGCTTAGCAGGGTTCCGCGATAACTATGGCTACACCTTC. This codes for CASSLAGFRDNYGYTF.

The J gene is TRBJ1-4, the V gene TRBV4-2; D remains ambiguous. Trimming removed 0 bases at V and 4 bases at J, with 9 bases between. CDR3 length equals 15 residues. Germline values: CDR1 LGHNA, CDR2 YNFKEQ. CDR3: CASSQESGNNEKLFF. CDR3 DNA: TGTGCCAGCAGCCAAGAATCGGGCAATAATGAAAAACTGTTTTTT.

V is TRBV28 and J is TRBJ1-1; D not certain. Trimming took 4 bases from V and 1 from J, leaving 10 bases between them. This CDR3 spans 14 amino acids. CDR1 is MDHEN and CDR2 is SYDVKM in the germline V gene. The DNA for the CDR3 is TGTGCCAGCAGTTCCCCGCGGGGGAACACTGAAGCTTTCTTT. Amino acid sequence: CASSSPRGNTEAFF. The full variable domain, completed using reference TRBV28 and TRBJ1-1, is DVKVTQSSRYLVKRTGEKVFLECVQDMDHENMFWYRQDPGLGLRLIYFSYDVKMKEKGDIPEGYSVSREKKERFSLILESASTNQTSMYLCASSSPRGNTEAFFGQGTRLTVV.

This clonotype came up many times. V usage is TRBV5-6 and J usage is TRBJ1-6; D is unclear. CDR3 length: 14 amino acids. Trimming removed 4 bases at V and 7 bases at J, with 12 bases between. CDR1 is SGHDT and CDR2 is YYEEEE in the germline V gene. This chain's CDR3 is CASSPDGRNSPLHF. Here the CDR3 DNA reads TGTGCCAGCAGCCCGGACGGGCGCAATTCACCCCTCCACTTT.

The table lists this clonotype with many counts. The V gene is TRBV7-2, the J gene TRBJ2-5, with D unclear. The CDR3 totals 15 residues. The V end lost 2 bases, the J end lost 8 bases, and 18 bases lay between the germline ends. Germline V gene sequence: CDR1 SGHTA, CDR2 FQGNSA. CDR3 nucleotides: TGTGCCAGCAGCTTAACCGACTGGTCGCAAGGAACCCAGTACTTC. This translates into CASSLTDWSQGTQYF.

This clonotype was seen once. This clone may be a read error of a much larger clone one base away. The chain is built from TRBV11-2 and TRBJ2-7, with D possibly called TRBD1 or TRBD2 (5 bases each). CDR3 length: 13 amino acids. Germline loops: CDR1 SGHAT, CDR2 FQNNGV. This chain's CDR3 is CANSRDLTGEQYF. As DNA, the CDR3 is TGTGCCAACAGCAGGGACCTAACGGGGGAGCAGTACTTC.